The T cell receptor (beta chain) described here comes from a study of T cell responses to AZD1222 COVID-19 vaccine. Study-wide results and caveats: Sampling that yielded the repertoires occurred only after the peak T cell response. Compared with day 0, the breadth and depth of the Spike-specific TCR repertoire rose significantly after two doses of AZD1222. Close to half of all spike-specific TCRs reportedly target regions of the variants that are unmutated. Donors skewed white British and female; clonal diversity was possibly underestimated.

Assay: immunoSEQ multiplex PCR; the TCRdb copy retains only in-frame clones and omits some. The profile shows 200,000 to 250,000 clones, about 93% of them singletons. Concerning this clone itself: Its specificity is unknown.

The CDR3 runs to 18 residues. V lost 5 bases and J lost 4; bases outside the gene matches: 13. Germline V gene data show CDR1 as SGHTA and CDR2 as FQGTGA. The gene calls are TRBV7-3 and TRBJ2-1, with 11 nucleotides matching TRBD2. Sequenced here: peripheral blood, sampled on day 0 of MenACWY control vaccination. This receptor was obtained from an adult in good health. CDR3 in DNA: TGTGCCAGCAGCCCCGTTCGGGCTAGCGGGGGGCGGTACAATGAGCAGTTCTTC. Protein product: CASSPVRASGGRYNEQFF.